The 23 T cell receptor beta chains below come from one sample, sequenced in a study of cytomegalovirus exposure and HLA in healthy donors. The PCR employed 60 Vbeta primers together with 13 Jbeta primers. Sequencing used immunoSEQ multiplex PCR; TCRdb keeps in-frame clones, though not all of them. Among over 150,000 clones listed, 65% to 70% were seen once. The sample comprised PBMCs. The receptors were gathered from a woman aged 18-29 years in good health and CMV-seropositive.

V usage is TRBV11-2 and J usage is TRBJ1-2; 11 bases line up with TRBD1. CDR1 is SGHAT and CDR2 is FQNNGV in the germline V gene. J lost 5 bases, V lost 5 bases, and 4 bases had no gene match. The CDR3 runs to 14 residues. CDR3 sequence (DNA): TGTGCCAGCAGCAGCCGGGACAGGGGGTATGGCTACACCTTC. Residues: CASSSRDRGYGYTF.

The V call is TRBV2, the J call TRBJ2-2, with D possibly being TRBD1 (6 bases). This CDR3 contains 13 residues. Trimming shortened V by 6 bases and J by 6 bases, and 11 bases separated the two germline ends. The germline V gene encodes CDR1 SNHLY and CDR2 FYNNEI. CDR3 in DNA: TGTGCCAGCAGAGTACAGGGAGCCGGGGAGCTGTTTTTT. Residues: CASRVQGAGELFF.

CDR3 DNA sequence: TGTGCCAGCAGTGCCTCCTATTCGGGAGATGGCTACACCTTC. Translating it yields CASSASYSGDGYTF. The V and J genes are TRBV2 and TRBJ1-2; D remains ambiguous. CDR3 length: 14 amino acids. Germline loops: CDR1 SNHLY, CDR2 FYNNEI. V was pared by 4 bases and J by 6 bases, with 15 bases between.

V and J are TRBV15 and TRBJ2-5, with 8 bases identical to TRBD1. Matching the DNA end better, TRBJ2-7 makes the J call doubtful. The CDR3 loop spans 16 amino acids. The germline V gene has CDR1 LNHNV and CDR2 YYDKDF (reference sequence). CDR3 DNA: TGTGCCACCAGCAGAGATAGAGGACAGGGAACCTACGAGCAGTACTTC. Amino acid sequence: CATSRDRGQGTYEQYF.

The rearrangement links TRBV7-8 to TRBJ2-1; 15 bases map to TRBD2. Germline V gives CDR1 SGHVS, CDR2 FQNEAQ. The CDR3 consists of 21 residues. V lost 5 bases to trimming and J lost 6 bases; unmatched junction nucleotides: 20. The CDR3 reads CASSLTGLAGGHNYKSNEQFF. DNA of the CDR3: TGTGCCAGCAGCCTAACGGGACTAGCGGGAGGCCATAACTATAAGTCCAATGAGCAGTTCTTC.

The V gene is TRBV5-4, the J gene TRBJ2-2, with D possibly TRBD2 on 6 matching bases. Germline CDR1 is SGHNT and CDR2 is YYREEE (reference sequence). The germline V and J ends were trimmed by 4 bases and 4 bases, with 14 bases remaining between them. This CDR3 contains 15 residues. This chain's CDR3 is CASSPEREITGELFF. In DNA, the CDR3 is TGTGCCAGCAGCCCAGAACGGGAGATCACCGGGGAGCTGTTTTTT.

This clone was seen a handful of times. The CDR3 region has the DNA TGTGCCAGCAGCTTATCTGTGAACACTGAAGCTTTCTTT. It encodes CASSLSVNTEAFF. V and J are TRBV7-9 and TRBJ1-1; D is undetermined. Germline lookup yields CDR1 SEHNR and CDR2 FQNEAQ (reference sequence). This CDR3 region has 13 residues. The V gene lost 2 bases and the J gene lost 0 bases, with 4 bases spanning the gap.

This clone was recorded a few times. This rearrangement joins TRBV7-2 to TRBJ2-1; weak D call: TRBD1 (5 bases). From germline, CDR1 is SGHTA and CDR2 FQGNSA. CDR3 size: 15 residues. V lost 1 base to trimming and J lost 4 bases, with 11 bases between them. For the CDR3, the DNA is TGTGCCAGCAGCTTAGTCAACAGGATTTACAATGAGCAGTTCTTC. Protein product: CASSLVNRIYNEQFF.

The chain's CDR3 is CACPEGGADTQYF. DNA of the CDR3: TGTGCCTGCCCCGAAGGGGGGGCGGATACGCAGTATTTT. The chain employs TRBV30 and TRBJ2-3; possibly TRBD2 for D (7 bases). Germline-derived CDR1 and CDR2 are GTSNPN and SVGIG (reference sequence). CDR3 length: 13 amino acids. V lost 6 bases to trimming and J lost 6 bases, with 16 bases between them.

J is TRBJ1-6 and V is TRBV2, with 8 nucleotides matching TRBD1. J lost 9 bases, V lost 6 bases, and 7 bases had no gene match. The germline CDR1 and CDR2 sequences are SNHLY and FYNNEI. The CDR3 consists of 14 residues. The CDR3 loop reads CASREQGVSSPLHF. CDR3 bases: TGTGCCAGCAGGGAACAGGGGGTATCTTCACCCCTCCACTTT.

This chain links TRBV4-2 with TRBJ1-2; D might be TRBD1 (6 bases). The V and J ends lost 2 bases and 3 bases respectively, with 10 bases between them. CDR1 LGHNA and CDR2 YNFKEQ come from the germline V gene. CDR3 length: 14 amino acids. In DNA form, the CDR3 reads TGTGCCAGCAGCCAACCGGGACAACACTATGGCTACACCTTC. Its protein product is CASSQPGQHYGYTF.

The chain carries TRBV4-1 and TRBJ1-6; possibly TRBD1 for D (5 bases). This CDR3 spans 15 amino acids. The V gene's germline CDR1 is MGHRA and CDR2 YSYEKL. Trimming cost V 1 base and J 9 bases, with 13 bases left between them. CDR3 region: CASSQGRGMGSPLHF. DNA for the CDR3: TGCGCCAGCAGCCAAGGCCGGGGGATGGGTTCACCCCTCCACTTT.

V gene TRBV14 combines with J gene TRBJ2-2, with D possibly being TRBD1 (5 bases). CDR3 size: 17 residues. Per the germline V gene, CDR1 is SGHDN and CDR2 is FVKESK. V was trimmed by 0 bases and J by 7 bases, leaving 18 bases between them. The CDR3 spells CASSQDLTGRASGELFF. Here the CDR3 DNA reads TGTGCCAGCAGCCAAGATCTAACAGGTCGTGCAAGCGGGGAGCTGTTTTTT.

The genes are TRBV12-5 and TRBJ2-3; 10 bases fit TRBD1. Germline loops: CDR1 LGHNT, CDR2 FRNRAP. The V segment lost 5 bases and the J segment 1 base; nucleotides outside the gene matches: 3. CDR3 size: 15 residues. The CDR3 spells CASGTGTGGTDTQYF. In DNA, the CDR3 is TGTGCTAGTGGTACGGGGACAGGGGGCACAGATACGCAGTATTTT.

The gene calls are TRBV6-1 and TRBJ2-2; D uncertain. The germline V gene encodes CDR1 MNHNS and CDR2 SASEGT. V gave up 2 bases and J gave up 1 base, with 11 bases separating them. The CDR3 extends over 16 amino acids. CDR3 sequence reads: CASSELWAMNTGELFF. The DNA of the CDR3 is TGTGCCAGCAGTGAATTGTGGGCGATGAACACCGGGGAGCTGTTTTTT.

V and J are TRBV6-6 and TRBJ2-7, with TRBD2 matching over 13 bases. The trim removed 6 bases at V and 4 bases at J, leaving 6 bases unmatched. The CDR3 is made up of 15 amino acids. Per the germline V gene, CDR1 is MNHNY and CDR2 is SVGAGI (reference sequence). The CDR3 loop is CASSPGTSGEYEQYF. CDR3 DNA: TGTGCCAGCAGCCCCGGGACTAGCGGGGAGTACGAGCAGTACTTC.

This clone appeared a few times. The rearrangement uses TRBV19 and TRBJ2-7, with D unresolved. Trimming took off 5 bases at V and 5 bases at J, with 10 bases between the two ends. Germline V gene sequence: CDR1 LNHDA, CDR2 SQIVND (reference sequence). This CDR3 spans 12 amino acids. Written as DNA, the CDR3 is TGTGCCAGTAGTGGCCCTTTTGACGAGCAGTACTTC. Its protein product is CASSGPFDEQYF.

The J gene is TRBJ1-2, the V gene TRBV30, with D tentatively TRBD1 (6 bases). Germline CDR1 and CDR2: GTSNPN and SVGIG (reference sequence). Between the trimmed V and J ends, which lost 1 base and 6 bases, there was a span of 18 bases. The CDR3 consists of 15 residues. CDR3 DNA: TGTGCCTGGAGTGCCCCTCTTGACAGGAGAAATGGCTACACCTTC. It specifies CAWSAPLDRRNGYTF. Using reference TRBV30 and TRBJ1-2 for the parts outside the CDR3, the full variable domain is SQTIHQWPATLVQPVGSPLSLECTVEGTSNPNLYWYRQAAGRGLQLLFYSVGIGQISSEVPQNLSASRPQDRQFILSSKKLLLSDSGFYLCAWSAPLDRRNGYTFGSGTRLTVV.

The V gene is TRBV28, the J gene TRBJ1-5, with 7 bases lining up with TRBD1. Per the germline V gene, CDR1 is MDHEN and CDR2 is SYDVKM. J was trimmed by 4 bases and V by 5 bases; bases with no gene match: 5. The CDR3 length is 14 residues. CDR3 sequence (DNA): TGTGCCAGCAGTCGGGACAGAGGGAATCAGCCCCAGCATTTT. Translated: CASSRDRGNQPQHF.

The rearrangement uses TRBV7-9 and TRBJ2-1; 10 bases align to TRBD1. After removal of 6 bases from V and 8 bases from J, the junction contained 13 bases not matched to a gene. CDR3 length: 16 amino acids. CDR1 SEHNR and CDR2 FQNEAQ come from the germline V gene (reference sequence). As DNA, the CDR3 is TGTGCCAGCAGTTTACTAGGACAGGGGGGTAGGGATGAGCAGTTCTTC. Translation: CASSLLGQGGRDEQFF.

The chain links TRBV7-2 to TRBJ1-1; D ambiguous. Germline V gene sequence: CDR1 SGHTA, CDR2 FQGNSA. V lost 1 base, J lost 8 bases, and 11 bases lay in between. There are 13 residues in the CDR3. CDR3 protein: CASSLEEGQEAFF. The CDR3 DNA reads TGTGCCAGCAGCTTAGAGGAGGGTCAGGAAGCTTTCTTT.

CDR3 bases: TGTGCCAGCAGCTTTGGGACAGGGGGAAACATTCAGTACTTC. Encoded protein: CASSFGTGGNIQYF. This chain links TRBV7-9 with TRBJ2-4; the match to TRBD1 covers 11 bases. Germline assignment: CDR1 SEHNR and CDR2 FQNEAQ (reference sequence). The CDR3 runs 14 residues. J was trimmed by 6 bases and V by 3 bases; bases with no gene match: 1. Looking up the rest from reference TRBV7-9 and TRBJ2-4 gives the full variable domain: DTGVSQNPRHKITKRGQNVTFRCDPISEHNRLYWYRQTLGQGPEFLTYFQNEAQLEKSRLLSDRFSAERPKGSFSTLEIQRTEQGDSAMYLCASSFGTGGNIQYFGAGTRLSVL.

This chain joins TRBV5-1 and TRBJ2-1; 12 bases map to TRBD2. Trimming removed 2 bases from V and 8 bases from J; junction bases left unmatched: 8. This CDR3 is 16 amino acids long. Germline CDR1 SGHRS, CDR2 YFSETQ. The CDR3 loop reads CASSFRPSGGAYEQFF. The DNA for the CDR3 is TGCGCCAGCAGCTTTCGGCCTAGCGGGGGGGCTTATGAGCAGTTCTTC.